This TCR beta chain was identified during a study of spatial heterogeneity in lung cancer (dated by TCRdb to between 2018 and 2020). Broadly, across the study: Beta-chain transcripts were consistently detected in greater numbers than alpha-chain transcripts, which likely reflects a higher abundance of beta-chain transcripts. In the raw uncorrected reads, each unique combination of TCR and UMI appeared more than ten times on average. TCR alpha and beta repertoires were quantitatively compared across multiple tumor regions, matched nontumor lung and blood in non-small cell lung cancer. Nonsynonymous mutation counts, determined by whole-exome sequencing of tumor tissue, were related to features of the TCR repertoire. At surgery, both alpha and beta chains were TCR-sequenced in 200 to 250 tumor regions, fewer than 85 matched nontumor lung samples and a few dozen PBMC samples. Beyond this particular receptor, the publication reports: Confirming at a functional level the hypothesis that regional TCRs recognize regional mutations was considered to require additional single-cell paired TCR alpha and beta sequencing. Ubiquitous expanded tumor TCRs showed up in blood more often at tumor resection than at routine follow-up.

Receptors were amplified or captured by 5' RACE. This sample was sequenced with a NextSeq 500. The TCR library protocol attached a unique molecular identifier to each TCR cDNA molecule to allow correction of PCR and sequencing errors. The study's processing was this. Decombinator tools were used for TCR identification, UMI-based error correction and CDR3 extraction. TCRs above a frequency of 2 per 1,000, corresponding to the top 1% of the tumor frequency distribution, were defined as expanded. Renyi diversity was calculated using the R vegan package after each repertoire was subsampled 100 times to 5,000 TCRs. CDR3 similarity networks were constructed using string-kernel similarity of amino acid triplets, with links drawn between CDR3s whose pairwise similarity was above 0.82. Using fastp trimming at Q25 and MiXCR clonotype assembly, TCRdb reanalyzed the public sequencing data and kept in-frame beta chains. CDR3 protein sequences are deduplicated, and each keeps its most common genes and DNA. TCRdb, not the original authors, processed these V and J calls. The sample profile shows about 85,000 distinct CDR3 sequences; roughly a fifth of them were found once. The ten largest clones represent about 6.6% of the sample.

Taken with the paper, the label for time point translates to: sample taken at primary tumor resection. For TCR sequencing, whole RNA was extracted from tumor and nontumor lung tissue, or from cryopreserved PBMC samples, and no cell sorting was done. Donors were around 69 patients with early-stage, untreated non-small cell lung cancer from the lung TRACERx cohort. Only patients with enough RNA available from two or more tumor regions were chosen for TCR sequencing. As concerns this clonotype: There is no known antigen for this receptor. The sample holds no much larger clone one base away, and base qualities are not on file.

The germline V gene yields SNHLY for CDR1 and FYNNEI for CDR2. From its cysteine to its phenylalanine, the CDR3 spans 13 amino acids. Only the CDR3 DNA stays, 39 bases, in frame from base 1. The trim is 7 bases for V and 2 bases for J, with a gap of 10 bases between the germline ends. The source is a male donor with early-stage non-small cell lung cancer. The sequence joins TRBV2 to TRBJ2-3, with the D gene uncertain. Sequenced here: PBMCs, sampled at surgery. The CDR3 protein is CASNPPYTDTQYF. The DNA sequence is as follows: TGTGCCAGCAACCCCCCCTACACAGATACGCAGTATTTT.